Following are 8 T cell receptor beta chains from one sample sequenced in a study of T cells in localized non-small cell lung cancer. Only in-frame clones appear in the TCRdb table, and some are missing; sequencing was by immunoSEQ multiplex PCR. The sample records tens of thousands of clones, 89% being singletons. This sample comprised peripheral blood, obtained before any cancer treatment. The receptors come from a woman aged 35 to 70 with stage I lung adenocarcinoma.

This clone was found once. This chain uses TRBV6-6 with TRBJ2-7; a possible D gene is TRBD1 (7 bases). CDR1 is MNHNY and CDR2 is SVGAGI in the germline V gene (reference sequence). The CDR3 length is 11 residues. The germline V and J ends were trimmed by 2 bases and 13 bases, with 12 bases remaining between them. CDR3 sequence (DNA): TGTGCCAGCAGTTACGGCGGGACAGATTACTTC. It codes for CASSYGGTDYF.

Here the CDR3 reads CASSHGLGEQFF. The CDR3 bases are TGCGCCAGCAGCCACGGACTGGGTGAGCAGTTCTTC. V usage is TRBV5-1 and J usage is TRBJ2-1, with D tentatively TRBD2 (5 bases). The CDR3 loop spans 12 amino acids. CDR1 and CDR2 (germline): SGHRS, YFSETQ. Between the trimmed V and J ends, which lost 4 bases and 9 bases, there was a span of 11 bases.

The chain has TRBV28 and TRBJ2-4, with TRBD1 matching over 8 bases. CDR3 length equals 13 residues. Germline loops: CDR1 MDHEN, CDR2 SYDVKM. J lost 6 bases, V lost 6 bases, and 4 bases had no gene match. The CDR3 is CASRSGQVNIQYF. CDR3 bases: TGTGCCAGCAGATCGGGACAGGTAAACATTCAGTACTTC.

V and J are TRBV7-3 and TRBJ2-2, with D uncertain. The germline V gene has CDR1 SGHTA and CDR2 FQGTGA. V gave up 0 bases and J gave up 1 base, with 6 bases separating them. This CDR3 contains 15 residues. CDR3 nucleotides: TGTGCCAGCAGCTTAACACAGCTGAACACCGGGGAGCTGTTTTTT. It is translated as CASSLTQLNTGELFF.

This rearrangement joins TRBV5-1 to TRBJ2-1; 11 bases fit TRBD2. The CDR3 has 19 residues. V lost 2 bases, J lost 0 bases, and 10 bases stayed unmatched. Germline-derived CDR1 and CDR2 are SGHRS and YFSETQ. Here the CDR3 reads CASSLSEGTSGDSYNEQFF. DNA of the CDR3: TGCGCCAGCAGCTTATCGGAGGGGACTAGCGGAGACTCCTACAATGAGCAGTTCTTC.

The genes are TRBV6-6 and TRBJ1-1; 8 positions match TRBD1. The CDR3 is 16 residues long. Trimming at V came to 8 bases and at J to 3 bases, leaving 14 bases not matched to a gene. The germline gives CDR1 MNHNY, CDR2 SVGAGI (reference sequence). Here the CDR3 reads CASLRPGGFSDTEAFF. CDR3 DNA sequence: TGTGCCAGCTTACGGCCAGGGGGCTTTTCAGACACTGAAGCTTTCTTT.

The chain links TRBV29-1 to TRBJ1-3; D perhaps matches TRBD1 (6 bases). Trimming took 7 bases from V and 4 from J, leaving 20 bases between them. Per the germline V gene, CDR1 is SQVTM and CDR2 is ANQGSEA. This CDR3 contains 15 residues. CDR3 nucleotide sequence: TGCAGCGCCGTTACAACAGGGACCCGGGGAAACACCATATATTTT. Amino acid sequence: CSAVTTGTRGNTIYF. Together with reference TRBV29-1 and TRBJ1-3, the CDR3 gives the full variable domain: SAVISQKPSRDICQRGTSLTIQCQVDSQVTMMFWYRQQPGQSLTLIATANQGSEATYESGFVIDKFPISRPNLTFSTLTVSNMSPEDSSIYLCSAVTTGTRGNTIYFGEGSWLTVV.

The chain carries TRBV19 and TRBJ1-5, with a weak D call TRBD1 (5 bases). V gave up 7 bases and J gave up 4 bases, with 11 bases separating them. The CDR3 runs 13 residues. From germline, CDR1 is LNHDA and CDR2 SQIVND (reference sequence). CDR3 sequence reads: CASKIGGNQPQHF. DNA for the CDR3: TGTGCCAGTAAAATCGGGGGAAATCAGCCCCAGCATTTT.